A single sample is the source of the 14 T cell receptor beta chains below, sequenced in a study of shared clonotypes between healthy human individuals. CD45RO-negative cells were positively selected for CCR7, leaving out terminally differentiated effector memory CD45RA+ cells. Sequenced by immunoSEQ multiplex PCR; TCRdb stores in-frame clones only, minus some. This table holds about 2.1 million clones, 85% to 95% found once. The sequenced material came from naive CD8+ T cells from PBMCs. The receptors stem from a man younger than 35 in good health. Some clones in this sample may be carry-over from other donors' samples.

In its sample, this clone was seen a few times. The chain combines TRBV29-1 with TRBJ1-2; the match to TRBD1 covers 8 bases. The germline CDR1 and CDR2 sequences are SQVTM and ANQGSEA. V lost 6 bases to trimming and J lost 4 bases; unmatched junction nucleotides: 7. The CDR3 runs to 13 residues. DNA for the CDR3: TGCAGCGTGGCAGGGGGCTCTGCCTATGGCTACACCTTC. This encodes CSVAGGSAYGYTF.

The chain couples TRBV13 to TRBJ1-5; D gene uncertain. The length of the CDR3 is 16 residues. The V gene lost 0 bases and the J gene lost 0 bases, with 9 bases spanning the gap. Germline loops: CDR1 PRHDT, CDR2 FYEKMQ (reference sequence). The chain's CDR3 is CASSLGASASNQPQHF. DNA of the CDR3: TGTGCCAGCAGCTTAGGCGCCAGTGCTAGCAATCAGCCCCAGCATTTT.

V and J are TRBV19 and TRBJ2-1; TRBD1 aligns across 7 bases. V trimming: 5 bases; J trimming: 12 bases; junction bases outside the gene matches: 10. Looked up from germline, CDR1 is LNHDA and CDR2 is SQIVND (reference sequence). The CDR3 sequence is 13 residues long. In DNA, the CDR3 is TGTGCCAGTAGTCTAGGGGGCGGCATTTCGCAGTTCTTC. Amino acids: CASSLGGGISQFF.

The chain uses TRBV9 and TRBJ2-1, with TRBD1 as a possible D gene (6 bases). Germline V gene lookup returns CDR1 SGDLS and CDR2 YYNGEE. The CDR3 runs to 16 residues. Trimming removed 0 bases from V and 10 bases from J, with 20 bases in between. CDR3 protein: CASSVVRQARLAEQFF. The DNA of the CDR3 is TGTGCCAGCAGCGTAGTGCGACAGGCCCGCTTGGCAGAGCAGTTCTTC.

In nucleotides, the CDR3 is TGTGCCAGCAGCCAAGACCGAACAGTGGTTTCCGGGGAGCTGTTTTTT. Its translation: CASSQDRTVVSGELFF. J is TRBJ2-2 and V is TRBV4-2; D uncertain. The germline V gene has CDR1 LGHNA and CDR2 YNFKEQ. Trimming stripped 0 bases from V and 6 bases from J, with 14 bases between. The CDR3 runs 16 residues.

The rearrangement links TRBV4-1 to TRBJ1-5, with unresolved D. This CDR3 has 15 residues. Germline-derived CDR1 and CDR2 are MGHRA and YSYEKL. The ends were cut back, 3 bases at V and 3 bases at J, with 12 bases in the middle. The CDR3 region is CASSHLSSPNQPQHF. The CDR3 nucleotides read TGCGCCAGCAGCCACCTCAGCTCCCCCAATCAGCCCCAGCATTTT.

The chain links TRBV5-3 to TRBJ2-1; 7 bases fit TRBD1. TRBV5-3 is labeled an ORF, and its function is uncertain. Trimming cost V 0 bases and J 8 bases; bases outside gene matches: 5. This CDR3 contains 14 residues. This CDR3 reads CARSLGTGPHEQFF. The CDR3 nucleotides are TGTGCCAGAAGCTTGGGGACAGGTCCACATGAGCAGTTCTTC.

J is TRBJ2-5 and V is TRBV5-6; 9 bases are a match to TRBD2. V trimming: 1 base; J trimming: 2 bases; junction bases outside the gene matches: 0. There are 14 residues in the CDR3. Germline loops: CDR1 SGHDT, CDR2 YYEEEE. The CDR3 sequence: CASSLLAGQETQYF. CDR3 coding DNA: TGTGCCAGCAGCTTGCTAGCGGGGCAAGAGACCCAGTACTTC.

The V call is TRBV5-1, the J call TRBJ2-1; TRBD1 aligns across 8 bases. The V and J ends lost 5 bases and 7 bases, in that order; junction bases with no gene match: 8. The CDR3 sequence is 14 residues long. Per the germline V gene, CDR1 is SGHRS and CDR2 is YFSETQ. The CDR3 DNA reads as TGCGCCAGCAGGTGGACAGGGCAGGGGAATGAGCAGTTCTTC. This codes for CASRWTGQGNEQFF.

The rearrangement links TRBV27 to TRBJ2-3, with 12 positions matching TRBD2. The CDR3 has 16 amino acids. J was trimmed by 10 bases and V by 4 bases; bases with no gene match: 12. Germline CDR1 MNHEY, CDR2 SMNVEV (reference sequence). CDR3 in DNA: TGTGCCAGCAGTTGGCTAGCGGGAGGGCCTTCGGTTCCGCAGTATTTT. Protein product: CASSWLAGGPSVPQYF.

V and J are TRBV27 and TRBJ2-3; 7 bases line up with TRBD1. V shed 6 bases, J shed 1 base, and the junction held 7 bases outside the gene matches. Per the germline V gene, CDR1 is MNHEY and CDR2 is SMNVEV (reference sequence). This CDR3 comprises 15 residues. The CDR3 loop is CASSRDRLGTDTQYF. The CDR3 DNA reads as TGTGCCAGCAGCCGGGACAGACTGGGCACAGATACGCAGTATTTT.

The chain recombines TRBV6-5 with TRBJ2-7, with TRBD2 matching 7 bases. Unmatched junction bases numbered 7, after V lost 2 bases and J lost 3 bases. The CDR3 contains 15 residues. Germline lookup yields CDR1 MNHEY and CDR2 SVGAGI. In DNA form, the CDR3 reads TGTGCCAGCAGTTACGCGAGGGAGGGGAACTACGAGCAGTACTTC. The encoded protein is CASSYAREGNYEQYF.

The chain has TRBV29-1 and TRBJ2-7; D is perhaps TRBD2 (7 bases). Germline loops: CDR1 SQVTM, CDR2 ANQGSEA. There are 12 residues in the CDR3. The germline V and J ends were trimmed by 7 bases and 0 bases, with 10 bases remaining between them. The CDR3 region is CSGGGGSYEQYF. DNA of the CDR3: TGCAGCGGGGGAGGGGGCTCCTACGAGCAGTACTTC.

The genes are TRBV28 and TRBJ2-5, with D possibly called TRBD1 or TRBD2 (5 bases each). The CDR3 has 12 amino acids. Trimming shortened V by 4 bases and J by 4 bases, and 7 bases separated the two germline ends. Germline CDR1 is MDHEN and CDR2 is SYDVKM. This chain's CDR3 is CASSWDGETQYF. The CDR3 coding sequence is TGTGCCAGCAGTTGGGACGGAGAGACCCAGTACTTC.